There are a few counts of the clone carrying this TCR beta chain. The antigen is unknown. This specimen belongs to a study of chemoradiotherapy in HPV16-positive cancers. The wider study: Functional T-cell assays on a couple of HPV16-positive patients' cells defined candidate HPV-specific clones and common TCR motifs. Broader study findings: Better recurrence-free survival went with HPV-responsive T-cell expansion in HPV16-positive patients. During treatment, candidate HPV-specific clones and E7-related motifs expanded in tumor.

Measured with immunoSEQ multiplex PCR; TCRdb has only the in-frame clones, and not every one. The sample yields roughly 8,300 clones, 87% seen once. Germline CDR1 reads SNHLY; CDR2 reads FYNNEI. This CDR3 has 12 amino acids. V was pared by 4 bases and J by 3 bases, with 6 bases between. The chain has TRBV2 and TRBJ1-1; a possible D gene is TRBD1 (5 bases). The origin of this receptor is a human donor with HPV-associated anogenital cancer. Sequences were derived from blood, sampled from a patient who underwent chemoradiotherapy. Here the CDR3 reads CASSVGHTEAFF. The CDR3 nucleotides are TGTGCCAGCAGTGTGGGACACACTGAAGCTTTCTTT.